A single TCR beta chain is shown here with its context. The antigen is undetermined. The data stem from a study of blood T cells in healthy people across ages. Overall study: There was about one barcoded beta molecule captured by template switching per two T cells.

Study-level points and caveats: Diversity estimated from one million T cells was considered an underestimate. Per million T cells, the diversity of TCR beta decreased roughly linearly as age advanced.

Through a sample-barcoded 5' primer and a J-beta primer mix, a second PCR was run for roughly 7 to 12 cycles. TCRdb re-called the 5' RACE reads through MiXCR, storing one row per CDR3 protein. This table has 730,000 or so distinct CDR3 sequences, roughly 44% appearing once. CDR3 length: 16 amino acids. V shed 1 base and J 4 bases; nucleotides not matched to a gene: 7. Germline CDR1 reads MNHEY; CDR2 reads SMNVEV (reference sequence). Sequencing was done on a sample of blood. This chain joins TRBV27 and TRBJ2-7; 10 bases are a match to TRBD2. The origin of this receptor is a woman aged 60-75 years in good health. The CDR3 spells CASSLYSSGGRYEQYF. CDR3 sequence (DNA): TGTGCCAGCAGTTTATATTCTAGCGGGGGAAGGTACGAGCAGTACTTC.